Listed below are T cell receptor beta chains from one sample, sequenced in a study of blood T cell repertoires in COVID-19. Profiling relied on immunoSEQ multiplex PCR, and the TCRdb table lists in-frame clones only, not all of them. Of roughly 300,000 clones listed, about 85% were seen once; the top ten hold approximately 6%. Specimen: PBMCs or T cells enriched from blood (not recorded which). These receptors came from a woman under 40 who had recovered from COVID-19. CDR3s include the opening cysteine and the closing phenylalanine or tryptophan. D genes are given only for firm matches. Size is omitted from some rows. Given values are once, few, many or a class for expanded clones.

cdr3_aa cdr3_nt cdr3_length j_call clone_size d_call v_call
CASSSFPGQQPQHF TGCGCCAGCAGCTCGTTCCCGGGACAGCAGCCCCAGCATTTT 14 TRBJ1-5 - TRBD1 TRBV5-1
CASSLDGPNEKLFF TGTGCCAGCAGCTTAGACGGTCCAAATGAAAAACTGTTTTTT 14 TRBJ1-4 - - TRBV13
CASSTSLLGGNTIYF TGTGCCAGCAGCACTAGTCTTCTGGGTGGAAACACCATATATTTT 15 TRBJ1-3 - - TRBV5-4
CASTRGSSYNEQFF TGTGCCAGTACCCGGGGGAGCTCCTACAATGAGCAGTTCTTC 14 TRBJ2-1 - - TRBV19
CASSADRGLNQPQHF TGTGCCAGTAGTGCGGACAGGGGGCTCAATCAGCCCCAGCATTTT 15 TRBJ1-5 - TRBD1 TRBV19
CAWSVRTASKPPYEQYF TGTGCCTGGAGTGTAAGGACAGCGTCTAAACCACCCTACGAGCAGTACTTC 17 TRBJ2-7 - - TRBV30
CASSLRRGEPDTQYF TGTGCCAGCAGCTTACGCAGGGGGGAACCAGATACGCAGTATTTT 15 TRBJ2-3 - - TRBV13
CASKENYGYTF TGTGCCAGTAAAGAGAACTATGGCTACACCTTC 11 TRBJ1-2 - - TRBV19
CATSRGPPGDPYNEQFF TGTGCCACCAGCAGAGGCCCCCCGGGGGACCCCTACAATGAGCAGTTCTTC 17 TRBJ2-1 - - TRBV15
CAWSSGVYGYTF TGTGCCTGGAGTTCAGGCGTCTATGGCTACACCTTC 12 TRBJ1-2 - - TRBV30
CATAGATQETQYF TGTGCCACCGCGGGGGCCACCCAAGAGACCCAGTACTTC 13 TRBJ2-5 - - TRBV11-2
CASRTDLRRSYNEQFF TGTGCCAGCAGGACTGACCTGCGCCGCTCCTACAATGAGCAGTTCTTC 16 TRBJ2-1 once - TRBV7-9
CASSFGSTEAFF TGTGCCAGCAGCTTCGGGAGCACTGAAGCTTTCTTT 12 TRBJ1-1 - - TRBV5-4
CASSPDWAANTGELFF TGTGCCAGCTCACCGGATTGGGCTGCGAACACCGGGGAGCTGTTTTTT 16 TRBJ2-2 - - TRBV18
CASSQDGSGGADEQFF TGCGCCAGCAGCCAAGATGGTAGCGGGGGGGCGGATGAGCAGTTCTTC 16 TRBJ2-1 - TRBD2 TRBV4-1
CASTEGGDEKLFF TGCGCCAGCACGGAAGGGGGCGATGAAAAACTGTTTTTT 13 TRBJ1-4 - TRBD1 TRBV4-1
CASSQHGQGGTEAFF TGCGCCAGCAGCCAGCACGGACAGGGCGGCACTGAAGCTTTCTTT 15 TRBJ1-1 - TRBD1 TRBV4-1
CASTQEVGEKLFF TGTGCCAGCACCCAGGAGGTGGGTGAAAAACTGTTTTTT 13 TRBJ1-4 - - TRBV2
CASSLVGGPGNTIYF TGTGCCAGCAGCTTAGTTGGGGGCCCTGGAAACACCATATATTTT 15 TRBJ1-3 - - TRBV7-9
CASSLGDSRVNEQFF TGCGCCAGCAGCTTAGGAGACAGCAGGGTCAATGAGCAGTTCTTC 15 TRBJ2-1 - - TRBV5-1
CASSSLRTGGENYGYTF TGTGCCAGCAGTTCCCTCCGGACTGGGGGGGAAAATTATGGCTACACCTTC 17 TRBJ1-2 - - TRBV27
CASSLDGGRVTNEKLFF TGTGCCAGCAGCCTGGACGGTGGGAGGGTGACTAATGAAAAACTGTTTTTT 17 TRBJ1-4 - - TRBV5-4
CASSPLPNTDTQYF TGTGCCAGCAGCCCCCTACCGAACACAGATACGCAGTATTTT 14 TRBJ2-3 - - TRBV7-3